The T cell receptor (beta chain) described here comes from a study of CD8 T cells in ankylosing spondylitis. Whole-study results and caveats: Blood of patients with ankylosing spondylitis appeared to be characterized by a TCR beta motif of several highly homologous variants. Existing reports had already noted some motif variants in reactive arthritis synovial fluid and blood. In ankylosing spondylitis patients, matched synovial fluid reportedly showed significant enrichment of disease-linked clones.

This clonotype was counted only a few times. The antigen remains unidentified. Scientists made TCR beta libraries using quantitative 5'-RACE with molecular barcodes. TCRdb independently ran MiXCR on the 5' RACE reads; one entry per CDR3 protein. The table has over 400,000 distinct CDR3 sequences, roughly 26% seen once; the top ten hold over 0.8%. The CDR3 sequence is 15 residues long. V lost 7 bases to trimming and J lost 7 bases, with 20 bases between them. The sequenced sample was blood, either unsorted or a sorted T cell fraction (not recorded which). The sequence was obtained from a male donor with ankylosing spondylitis. The gene calls are TRBV12-3 or TRBV12-4 and TRBJ2-1, with D uncertain. DNA of the CDR3: TGTGCCAGCACCACTTATGGTAGCCGGAGAAATGAGCAGTTCTTC. Its translation is CASTTYGSRRNEQFF.